A selection of T cell receptor beta chains follows, all from one sample in a study of T cells in Graves' hyperthyroidism and ophthalmopathy. In TCRdb, the multiplex PCR reads were re-called with MiXCR into one record per CDR3 protein. The sample shows some 350,000 distinct CDR3 sequences, over 15% of them seen only once. The source material was blood. These receptors were obtained from a young woman with Graves' hyperthyroidism. CDR3s leave out the opening cysteine and the closing phenylalanine or tryptophan.

v_call	j_call	cdr3_aa
TRBV6-1	TRBJ1-5	ASSHGTENQPQH
TRBV3-1	TRBJ2-5	ASSLRDFQETQY
TRBV27	TRBJ1-2	ASSLQGRYGYT
TRBV18	TRBJ2-5	ASFLFTQEAQY
TRBV6-1	TRBJ1-5	ASSESPYSNQPQH
TRBV6-5	TRBJ1-5	ASIDRAWSNQPQH
TRBV3-1	TRBJ2-6	ASSQSAGRIRTGANVLT
TRBV7-8	TRBJ2-7	ASSLVAGWDSKTYEQY
TRBV6-5	TRBJ1-2	ASTETPNYGYT
TRBV12-3/TRBV12-4	TRBJ1-1	ASSPGTEAF
TRBV5-1	TRBJ1-1	ASSLVGQGGTEAF
TRBV27	TRBJ1-1	ASFNQFGHMNTEAF
TRBV19	TRBJ1-1	ASSIRTAMNTEAF
TRBV27	TRBJ1-2	ASSLRTGGIGYT
TRBV6-1	TRBJ2-7	ATSEGRGIDYEQY
TRBV10-3	TRBJ1-6	ATHSGVNSPLH
TRBV27	TRBJ1-1	ASSIRTGGRTEAF
TRBV20-1	TRBJ1-5	SARGPFGAGNQPQH
TRBV2	TRBJ2-5	ASHFSPDRGEETQY
TRBV12-3/TRBV12-4	TRBJ2-7	ASSLAYKRERTYEQY
TRBV7-9	TRBJ2-5	ASSYSGSEETQY
TRBV10-3	TRBJ1-2	AISWTGFGDGYT
TRBV28	TRBJ1-2	ASSPLGVRYGYT
TRBV20-1	TRBJ1-2	SAPNLHAGQGYGYT
TRBV9	TRBJ1-3	ASSPTTSGNTIY
TRBV6-1	TRBJ2-7	ASSEPSGISYEQY
TRBV30	TRBJ2-3	AWSVWGATDTQY
TRBV5-1	TRBJ1-1	ASSLGIYQGVRNTEAF
TRBV20-1	TRBJ1-2	SARDVYRRPHYGYT
TRBV7-9	TRBJ1-2	ASSLATGEYYGYT
TRBV6-1	TRBJ1-1	ASSVFNTEAF
TRBV11-2	TRBJ2-5	ASSLGSGGPGETQY
TRBV29-1	TRBJ2-3	SVVGRHEAGTQY
TRBV20-1	TRBJ2-2	SARRGADTGELF
TRBV2	TRBJ2-7	ASQDQAINYEQY
TRBV12-3/TRBV12-4	TRBJ2-7	ASRISLVGEQY
TRBV10-3	TRBJ2-5	AITRDRSQETQY
TRBV5-1	TRBJ2-5	ASSFGQVGETQY
TRBV3-1	TRBJ1-2	ASSLVSANYGYT
TRBV18	TRBJ2-7	ASSPRQSYEQY
TRBV12-3/TRBV12-4	TRBJ1-2	ASSSGGGGGYT
TRBV27	TRBJ2-7	ASSFYGRGYEQY
TRBV3-1	TRBJ1-2	ASSQDGQGVWNYGYT
TRBV19	TRBJ2-7	ASSKETQGYEQY
TRBV14	TRBJ1-1	ASSQGLLGEAF
TRBV24-1	TRBJ1-5	ATSGGTGGNQPQH
TRBV20-1	TRBJ2-2	SAKTGRHTGELF
TRBV11-2	TRBJ1-2	ASSVDPPYGYT